This entry concerns a single TCR beta chain. In germline, CDR1 is MNHEY, CDR2 SMNVEV (reference sequence). Trimming stripped 5 bases from V and 5 bases from J, with 18 bases between. CDR3 length: 15 residues. This sample is part of a study of blood T cell repertoires in COVID-19. The wider study: COVID-19 samples collected from the United States, Italy and Spain covered acute and convalescent phases.

Sequencing used immunoSEQ multiplex PCR; TCRdb keeps in-frame clones, though not all of them. The sample has over 200,000 clones; 88% are singletons. Material for sequencing was peripheral blood. The chain joins TRBV27 to TRBJ2-5; the D gene is possibly TRBD1 (6 bases). The source of this sequence is a woman between 55 and 75 years old with acute or convalescent COVID-19. CDR3 region: CASSPRQAAVETQYF. CDR3 bases: TGTGCCAGCAGTCCTAGACAGGCGGCCGTGGAGACCCAGTACTTC.